One and the same sample provided the 25 T cell receptor beta chains below, sequenced in a study of shared clonotypes between healthy human individuals. Some clones are missing from TCRdb's copy, which holds only in-frame ones; the method was immunoSEQ multiplex PCR. Of roughly 2.1 million clones in the sample, about 92% were seen once. As defined, naive CD8 cells were CD45RO-negative and positively selected for CCR7, with terminally differentiated effector memory CD45RA+ cells excluded. The sequenced sample was naive CD8+ T cells from PBMCs. The receptors derive from a young man in good health. Some clones in this sample may be carry-over from other donors' samples.

The chain has TRBV9 and TRBJ2-1; D is possibly TRBD1 (6 bases). V lost 4 bases and J lost 7, with 9 bases in between. The V gene's germline CDR1 is SGDLS and CDR2 YYNGEE. The CDR3 covers 12 residues. Here the CDR3 reads CASSQRGNEQFF. The CDR3 DNA sequence: TGTGCCAGCAGCCAAAGGGGGAATGAGCAGTTCTTC.

This clone was recorded only once. CDR3 sequence: CASSITLRRDSSYEQYF. The CDR3 region has the DNA TGTGCCAGTAGTATAACGCTCCGCCGGGACAGCTCCTACGAGCAGTACTTC. The rearrangement uses TRBV19 and TRBJ2-7; 7 nucleotides match TRBD1. The V gene's germline CDR1 is LNHDA and CDR2 SQIVND (reference sequence). Trimming took 2 bases from V and 0 from J; bases not matched to a gene: 10. The CDR3 length is 17 residues.

This rearrangement joins TRBV28 to TRBJ1-5, with 7 positions matching TRBD1. J lost 2 bases, V lost 11 bases, and 6 bases had no gene match. The V gene's germline CDR1 is MDHEN and CDR2 SYDVKM. This CDR3 spans 13 amino acids. CDR3 residues: CAGRGPGNQPQHF. The DNA of the CDR3 is TGTGCCGGTAGGGGGCCGGGCAATCAGCCCCAGCATTTT.

A note on this clone: Within the sample, other DNA sequences also encode this same CDR3. The rearrangement links TRBV9 to TRBJ1-5; D not resolved. CDR1 SGDLS and CDR2 YYNGEE come from the germline V gene. The CDR3 spans 14 residues. Trimming left V 4 bases short and J 0 bases short, with 8 bases between. CDR3 sequence reads: CASSPTDSNQPQHF. The CDR3 region has the DNA TGTGCCAGCAGCCCGACCGATAGCAATCAGCCCCAGCATTTT.

The chain carries TRBV19 and TRBJ2-7, with 8 bases matching TRBD1. This CDR3 has 14 amino acids. J gave up 6 bases and V 5 bases, and 9 bases lay outside the gene matches. Germline assignment: CDR1 LNHDA and CDR2 SQIVND (reference sequence). CDR3 loop: CASSVRGRPGEQYF. DNA of the CDR3: TGTGCCAGTAGTGTCAGGGGGCGCCCCGGCGAGCAGTACTTC.

The chain employs TRBV7-9 and TRBJ2-3; no firm D call. Germline V gene sequence: CDR1 SEHNR, CDR2 FQNEAQ (reference sequence). V dropped 5 bases and J dropped 2 bases, with 11 bases sitting between them. This CDR3 is built from 14 residues. Here the CDR3 DNA reads TGTGCCAGCAGCCTAAATGGACCCACAGATACGCAGTATTTT. Its protein product is CASSLNGPTDTQYF.

The rearrangement uses TRBV2 and TRBJ2-3; D gene unclear. Trimming took off 8 bases at V and 4 bases at J, with 16 bases between the two ends. The CDR3 consists of 14 residues. Germline-derived CDR1 and CDR2 are SNHLY and FYNNEI. CDR3 sequence: CASWRGYLSDTQYF. As DNA, the CDR3 is TGTGCCAGCTGGAGAGGCTATCTGTCAGATACGCAGTATTTT. Full variable domain (rest looked up from reference TRBV2 and TRBJ2-3): EPEVTQTPSHQVTQMGQEVILRCVPISNHLYFYWYRQILGQKVEFLVSFYNNEISEKSEIFDDQFSVERPDGSNFTLKIRSTKLEDSAMYFCASWRGYLSDTQYFGPGTRLTVL.

The rearrangement links TRBV14 to TRBJ2-1, with 10 bases matching TRBD2. Germline CDR1 is SGHDN and CDR2 is FVKESK. With 1 base clipped from V and 7 bases from J, the junction kept 7 bases outside the gene matches. The CDR3 is 16 amino acids. The CDR3 is CASSQGASGSGNEQFF. CDR3 DNA: TGTGCCAGCAGCCAAGGTGCTAGCGGGAGTGGGAATGAGCAGTTCTTC.

This chain connects TRBV4-3 to TRBJ2-3; 9 nucleotides align to TRBD2. With V trimmed by 4 bases and J by 0 bases, 5 bases remained unmatched. Looked up from germline, CDR1 is LGHNA and CDR2 is YSLEER. This CDR3 region has 16 residues. The CDR3 bases are TGCGCCAGCAGCCCTAGGACTAGCGTAAGCACAGATACGCAGTATTTT. As protein: CASSPRTSVSTDTQYF.

This chain links TRBV7-8 with TRBJ2-5; TRBD1 agrees at 7 bases. The V gene's germline CDR1 is SGHVS and CDR2 FQNEAQ. CDR3 length: 19 residues. The V segment lost 10 bases and the J segment 2 bases; nucleotides outside the gene matches: 25. In nucleotides, the CDR3 is TGTGCCACCCAAGCAAGACAGGTGTGGACTGTGACAGGGCAAGAGACCCAGTACTTC. Protein product: CATQARQVWTVTGQETQYF.

The chain uses TRBV28 and TRBJ2-7; D may correspond to TRBD1 or TRBD2 (5 bases each). The CDR3 covers 14 residues. With 5 bases removed from V and 3 bases from J, the gap between germline ends came to 14 bases. Germline CDR1 and CDR2: MDHEN and SYDVKM. CDR3 sequence: CASSTTGDGYEQYF. CDR3 DNA: TGTGCCAGCAGTACAACCGGGGACGGCTACGAGCAGTACTTC.

Turning to this clone: The sample holds other DNA sequences that translate to the same CDR3. The V call is TRBV5-6, the J call TRBJ2-1, with a possible D match to TRBD2 (6 bases). Germline CDR1 and CDR2: SGHDT and YYEEEE. CDR3 size: 12 residues. Deletions cut 4 bases from V and 4 bases from J, with 6 bases between. The CDR3 reads CASSAGYNEQFF. In DNA form, the CDR3 reads TGTGCCAGCAGCGCGGGGTACAATGAGCAGTTCTTC.

The J gene is TRBJ1-2, the V gene TRBV28; D ambiguous. CDR3 size: 13 residues. V lost 6 bases, J lost 2 bases, and 10 bases lay in between. Germline V gene sequence: CDR1 MDHEN, CDR2 SYDVKM. DNA for the CDR3: TGTGCCAGCAGCCCGAGGCCCAACTATGGCTACACCTTC. This translates into CASSPRPNYGYTF.

This chain uses TRBV27 with TRBJ2-2; D uncertain. V was pared by 1 base and J by 2 bases, with 8 bases between. Germline assignment: CDR1 MNHEY and CDR2 SMNVEV (reference sequence). The CDR3 is 15 residues long. The CDR3 region is CASSLYPSNTGELFF. The CDR3 region has the DNA TGTGCCAGCAGTTTATATCCGTCAAACACCGGGGAGCTGTTTTTT.

The V call is TRBV7-2, the J call TRBJ2-2; 7 nucleotides match TRBD2. The V segment lost 6 bases and the J segment 7 bases; nucleotides outside the gene matches: 14. This CDR3 comprises 16 residues. From germline, CDR1 is SGHTA and CDR2 FQGNSA. The CDR3 bases are TGTGCCAGCAGGACACGCTCTAGCGGACAAAGCGGGGAGCTGTTTTTT. Translation gives CASRTRSSGQSGELFF.

The chain carries TRBV21-1 and TRBJ1-5. TRBV21-1 has pseudogene status. The CDR3 extends over 13 amino acids. The CDR3 bases are TGTGCCAGCAGCAAAACTAGCAATCAGCCCCAGCATTTT. This translates into CASSKTSNQPQHF.

The chain couples TRBV4-1 to TRBJ2-3; 9 positions match TRBD1. The CDR3 has 17 residues. Germline V gene sequence: CDR1 MGHRA, CDR2 YSYEKL. V lost 4 bases to trimming and J lost 1 base; unmatched junction nucleotides: 9. This CDR3 reads CASSPTPGQGGTDTQYF. The CDR3 coding sequence is TGCGCCAGCAGCCCAACCCCGGGACAGGGAGGCACAGATACGCAGTATTTT.

The chain is built from TRBV28 and TRBJ1-3, with 8 positions matching TRBD1. The J segment lost 2 bases and the V segment lost 3 bases, leaving 3 bases of the junction unmatched. Per the germline V gene, CDR1 is MDHEN and CDR2 is SYDVKM. CDR3 length: 15 residues. The CDR3 here is CASSFSGGPGNTIYF. In nucleotides, the CDR3 is TGTGCCAGCAGTTTTTCAGGGGGCCCTGGAAACACCATATATTTT.

The CDR3 DNA reads as TGTGCCAGCAGCGCGACAACTAGAATGCCCGGGGAGCTGTTTTTT. Its protein is CASSATTRMPGELFF. This chain connects TRBV9 to TRBJ2-2; tentative D call: TRBD2 (5 bases). This CDR3 comprises 15 residues. Germline CDR1 and CDR2: SGDLS and YYNGEE. V was trimmed by 3 bases and J by 6 bases, leaving 15 bases between them.

This chain uses TRBV27 with TRBJ2-7, with 12 nucleotides matching TRBD2. CDR3 length: 17 residues. The J segment lost 3 bases and the V segment lost 5 bases, leaving 11 bases of the junction unmatched. Germline CDR1 reads MNHEY; CDR2 reads SMNVEV (reference sequence). For the CDR3, the DNA is TGTGCCAGCAGTATCCCACAGACTAGCGGGAGAGTCTACGAGCAGTACTTC. This translates into CASSIPQTSGRVYEQYF.

This chain joins TRBV6-1 and TRBJ2-7, with D perhaps matching TRBD1 (6 bases). Trimming cost V 6 bases and J 3 bases, with 12 bases left between them. The CDR3 is 13 residues long. Germline V gives CDR1 MNHNS, CDR2 SASEGT. In nucleotides, the CDR3 is TGTGCCAGCAGGGCCGGGACAAACTACGAGCAGTACTTC. This sequence encodes CASRAGTNYEQYF.

V and J are TRBV18 and TRBJ2-2; D unresolved. The CDR3 contains 14 residues. Per the germline V gene, CDR1 is KGHSH and CDR2 is LQKENI. V lost 1 base to trimming and J lost 5 bases, with 8 bases between them. The CDR3 nucleotides read TGTGCCAGCTCACCACGTCAGTTTACCGGGGAGCTGTTTTTT. It is translated as CASSPRQFTGELFF. The whole variable domain, filled in from reference TRBV18 and TRBJ2-2, reads NAGVMQNPRHLVRRRGQEARLRCSPMKGHSHVYWYRQLPEEGLKFMVYLQKENIIDESGMPKERFSAEFPKEGPSILRIQQVVRGDSAAYFCASSPRQFTGELFFGEGSRLTVL.

This clone was counted between two and nine times. The chain recombines TRBV19 with TRBJ2-7; D not resolved. The CDR3 loop spans 14 amino acids. Trimming took off 3 bases at V and 7 bases at J, with 16 bases between the two ends. Germline CDR1 LNHDA, CDR2 SQIVND (reference sequence). The CDR3 protein is CASSMDGSPVEQYF. DNA for the CDR3: TGTGCCAGTAGTATGGATGGTTCCCCCGTGGAGCAGTACTTC.

The chain is built from TRBV11-2 and TRBJ1-4, with 7 bases fitting TRBD1. Germline-derived CDR1 and CDR2 are SGHAT and FQNNGV. With 1 base clipped from V and 8 bases from J, the junction kept 7 bases outside the gene matches. The CDR3 spans 15 residues. The CDR3 DNA is TGTGCCAGCAGCTTAGTCCTCAGGGGGGAAGAAAAACTGTTTTTT. Protein sequence: CASSLVLRGEEKLFF.

The sample holds one count of this clone. This chain joins TRBV28 and TRBJ2-3; 9 bases line up with TRBD2. With 6 bases clipped from V and 8 bases from J, the junction kept 12 bases outside the gene matches. Germline values: CDR1 MDHEN, CDR2 SYDVKM. CDR3 length: 15 amino acids. The CDR3 region is CASRPWLAGHGTQYF. The CDR3 region has the DNA TGTGCCAGCAGACCGTGGCTAGCGGGACATGGTACGCAGTATTTT.